The 32 T cell receptor beta chains below were found in one sample sequenced in a study of persistence of HIV-infected CD4 T cells. The libraries were made with immunoSEQ version 4 in survey mode. Measured with immunoSEQ multiplex PCR; TCRdb has only the in-frame clones, and not every one. Of 50,000 to 65,000 clones detected, 65% to 75% appear once; the ten largest clones hold more than 1.5%. Their target antigens are unknown. Cells were stimulated with overlapping HIV-1 Gag 15-mer peptides. Sorted nonresponding memory CD4+ T cells were CD40L-negative, CD69-negative, CD45RO-high. Sequences were derived from CD4+ T cells sorted from PBMCs after approximately 20-hour stimulation, sampled from a patient who received antiretroviral therapy. These receptors came from an adult man with HIV who was CMV-seropositive.

This clone has just a few counts. V is TRBV10-1 and J is TRBJ1-1; TRBD1 might be the D (6 bases). The germline V gene has CDR1 WNHNN and CDR2 SYGVQD (reference sequence). Trimming took off 5 bases at V and 12 bases at J, with 16 bases between the two ends. The CDR3 contains 12 residues. CDR3 residues: CASSTRGGRPFF. The CDR3 nucleotides read TGCGCCAGCAGTACCAGGGGAGGCCGACCTTTCTTT.

The V and J genes are TRBV7-7 and TRBJ2-2; maybe TRBD1 (6 bases). CDR3 size: 16 residues. Germline lookup yields CDR1 SSHAT and CDR2 FNYEAQ (reference sequence). Trimming removed 5 bases from V and 2 bases from J, with 15 bases in between. For the CDR3, the DNA is TGTGCCAGCAGCCCTGGGGCAGGGGTTAACACCGGGGAGCTGTTTTTT. It yields the protein CASSPGAGVNTGELFF.

This clone was picked up a small number of times. The V call is TRBV7-9, the J call TRBJ2-2; D uncertain. CDR1 SEHNR and CDR2 FQNEAQ come from the germline V gene (reference sequence). This CDR3 spans 16 amino acids. V was clipped by 1 base and J by 4 bases, with 13 bases between them. Here the CDR3 DNA reads TGTGCCAGCAGCTTAGTGTCCCAATTGGGCACCGGGGAGCTGTTTTTT. Amino acids: CASSLVSQLGTGELFF.

This clone was detected a few times. The CDR3: CASKSGQAEKAGELFF. Written as DNA, the CDR3 is TGTGCCAGCAAATCCGGACAGGCTGAAAAAGCCGGGGAGCTGTTTTTT. The rearrangement joins TRBV6-6 to TRBJ2-2; 7 bases line up with TRBD1. CDR1 MNHNY and CDR2 SVGAGI come from the germline V gene (reference sequence). The CDR3 is 16 amino acids. V dropped 7 bases and J dropped 6; count of bases not matched to a gene: 14.

This clone has more than one count but fewer than ten. The rearrangement links TRBV5-1 to TRBJ2-7, with unresolved D. Germline-derived CDR1 and CDR2 are SGHRS and YFSETQ. V was trimmed by 0 bases and J by 6 bases, leaving 13 bases between them. The CDR3 totals 14 residues. This chain's CDR3 is CASSLDGSVGEQYF. As DNA, the CDR3 is TGCGCCAGCAGCTTGGACGGTTCGGTGGGCGAGCAGTACTTC.

The chain employs TRBV9 and TRBJ1-3; no clear D gene. CDR1 is SGDLS, CDR2 YYNGEE, per germline. V lost 3 bases to trimming and J lost 0 bases, with 13 bases between them. The CDR3 is made up of 16 amino acids. The CDR3 nucleotides are TGTGCCAGCAGCGCCTCTGTACTACACTCTGGAAACACCATATATTTT. Protein sequence: CASSASVLHSGNTIYF.

The CDR3 here is CASSWSQGRSEAFF. CDR3 bases: TGTGCCAGCAGCTGGTCACAGGGGAGGTCTGAAGCTTTCTTT. The chain employs TRBV3-1 (or the pseudogene TRBV3-2) and TRBJ1-1, with 7 bases fitting TRBD1. J gave up 6 bases and V 5 bases, and 9 bases lay outside the gene matches. The germline V gene has CDR1 LGHDT and CDR2 YNNKEL (reference sequence). This CDR3 is 14 amino acids long.

This clone has just one count. The rearrangement uses TRBV5-4 and TRBJ1-1; no clear D gene. V was shortened by 0 bases and J by 4 bases, with 10 bases between the two germline ends. The CDR3 loop spans 14 amino acids. In germline, CDR1 is SGHNT, CDR2 YYREEE (reference sequence). CDR3 bases: TGTGCCAGCAGCTTGGTGGGCAGGCGCACTGAAGCTTTCTTT. It encodes CASSLVGRRTEAFF.

This clone came up a few times. The V gene is TRBV9, the J gene TRBJ2-2, with no clear D. V was trimmed by 4 bases and J by 6 bases, leaving 4 bases between them. Germline loops: CDR1 SGDLS, CDR2 YYNGEE. The length of the CDR3 is 11 residues. This chain's CDR3 is CASSLSGELFF. CDR3 bases: TGTGCCAGCAGCCTTTCCGGGGAGCTGTTTTTT. Full variable domain (outside the CDR3, taken from reference TRBV9 and TRBJ2-2): DSGVTQTPKHLITATGQRVTLRCSPRSGDLSVYWYQQSLDQGLQFLIQYYNGEERAKGNILERFSAQQFPDLHSELNLSSLELGDSALYFCASSLSGELFFGEGSRLTVL.

The genes are TRBV27 and TRBJ1-2; 10 positions agree with TRBD1. Trimming removed 5 bases from V and 9 bases from J; junction bases left unmatched: 9. The CDR3 is 14 residues long. Per germline, CDR1 MNHEY and CDR2 SMNVEV (reference sequence). In DNA, the CDR3 is TGTGCCAGCAGTCCCGGGACAGGGGTCGGTAGCTACACCTTC. As protein: CASSPGTGVGSYTF.

V gene TRBV19 combines with J gene TRBJ2-2; the D is unclear. CDR3 size: 14 residues. Per the germline V gene, CDR1 is LNHDA and CDR2 is SQIVND (reference sequence). Trimming removed 2 bases from V and 0 bases from J, with 4 bases in between. The CDR3 reads CASSIFANTGELFF. The CDR3 bases are TGTGCCAGTAGTATATTTGCGAACACCGGGGAGCTGTTTTTT.

The chain combines TRBV6-5 with TRBJ1-5; no clear D gene. V shed 7 bases and J shed 5 bases, with 15 bases lying between them. CDR3 length: 14 residues. CDR1 MNHEY and CDR2 SVGAGI come from the germline V gene. DNA for the CDR3: TGTGCCAGCACTCCGGGGAAGGCGGATCAGCCCCAGCATTTT. It specifies CASTPGKADQPQHF.

This chain links TRBV19 with TRBJ2-1, with 7 bases that match TRBD1. V lost 2 bases, J lost 0 bases, and 4 bases stayed unmatched. The CDR3 length is 16 residues. CDR1 is LNHDA, CDR2 SQIVND, per germline (reference sequence). In DNA, the CDR3 is TGTGCCAGTAGTATAAAACGGACAGGCTCCTACAATGAGCAGTTCTTC. It specifies CASSIKRTGSYNEQFF.

The chain employs TRBV5-1 and TRBJ2-1; 10 nucleotides agree with TRBD1. The ends lost 4 bases at V and 4 bases at J; junction bases unmatched: 2. The CDR3 covers 14 residues. Per the germline V gene, CDR1 is SGHRS and CDR2 is YFSETQ. The CDR3 loop reads CASSPGQGYNEQFF. For the CDR3, the DNA is TGCGCCAGCAGCCCGGGACAGGGGTACAATGAGCAGTTCTTC.

The chain couples TRBV7-9 to TRBJ2-1; D is uncertain. This CDR3 spans 12 amino acids. Germline V gene data show CDR1 as SEHNR and CDR2 as FQNEAQ (reference sequence). V lost 1 base and J lost 10, with 8 bases in between. CDR3 amino acids: CASSLDLGEQFF. DNA for the CDR3: TGTGCCAGCAGCTTAGACCTGGGGGAGCAGTTCTTC.

V gene TRBV3-1 (or the pseudogene TRBV3-2) combines with J gene TRBJ1-6; D ambiguous. The CDR3 has 14 residues. V was trimmed by 4 bases and J by 7 bases, leaving 11 bases between them. Germline V gives CDR1 LGHDT, CDR2 YNNKEL (reference sequence). The CDR3 region has the DNA TGTGCCAGCAGCCCACCAGGAGGGAATTCACCCCTCCACTTT. Translating gives CASSPPGGNSPLHF.

The rearrangement joins TRBV7-2 to TRBJ1-1; D is undetermined. This CDR3 is built from 14 residues. Deletions cut 3 bases from V and 1 base from J, with 9 bases between. CDR1 is SGHTA, CDR2 FQGNSA, per germline. The CDR3 region has the DNA TGTGCCAGCAGCTTTTATAGGAGGAACACTGAAGCTTTCTTT. It encodes CASSFYRRNTEAFF.

A single count supports this clone. The V call is TRBV10-3, the J call TRBJ2-3; the D gene could be TRBD1 or TRBD2 (5 bases each). The germline V and J ends were trimmed by 6 bases and 0 bases, with 10 bases remaining between them. Per germline, CDR1 ENHRY and CDR2 SYGVKD. CDR3 length equals 14 residues. CDR3 protein: CAISTGPSTDTQYF. DNA of the CDR3: TGTGCCATCAGCACGGGACCTAGCACAGATACGCAGTATTTT.

This sequence joins TRBV25-1 and TRBJ1-5; TRBD1 might be the D (5 bases). Trimming removed 2 bases from V and 4 bases from J, with 9 bases in between. The CDR3 is made up of 14 amino acids. Germline lookup yields CDR1 MGHDK and CDR2 SYGVNS. For the CDR3, the DNA is TGTGCCAGCAGTGAACCCCAGGGTAATCAGCCCCAGCATTTT. Protein: CASSEPQGNQPQHF. Supplemented by reference TRBV25-1 and TRBJ1-5, the full variable domain reads EADIYQTPRYLVIGTGKKITLECSQTMGHDKMYWYQQDPGMELHLIHYSYGVNSTEKGDLSSESTVSRIRTEHFPLTLESARPSHTSQYLCASSEPQGNQPQHFGDGTRLSIL.

This chain connects TRBV7-8 to TRBJ2-2; 11 nucleotides match TRBD1. Germline loops: CDR1 SGHVS, CDR2 FQNEAQ. The CDR3 loop spans 16 amino acids. Trimming took 6 bases from V and 6 from J; bases not matched to a gene: 9. CDR3 protein: CASSLRDRGGSGELFF. The CDR3 DNA reads as TGTGCCAGCAGTCTCCGGGACAGGGGGGGTTCCGGGGAGCTGTTTTTT.

The rearrangement joins TRBV10-3 to TRBJ1-3; D may be TRBD1 (6 bases). Trimming cost V 10 bases and J 2 bases, with 15 bases left between them. This CDR3 is 14 amino acids long. Per germline, CDR1 ENHRY and CDR2 SYGVKD. CDR3 in amino acids: CATQGNGAGNTIYF. CDR3 nucleotide sequence: TGTGCCACTCAGGGGAATGGAGCTGGAAACACCATATATTTT.

The chain employs TRBV7-3 and TRBJ2-1, with 9 bases aligning to TRBD2. The ends lost 0 bases at V and 2 bases at J; junction bases unmatched: 2. The CDR3 is 16 amino acids. Germline-derived CDR1 and CDR2 are SGHTA and FQGTGA. CDR3 DNA: TGTGCCAGCAGCTTAACGCCTAGCGGGGCCTACAATGAGCAGTTCTTC. This translates into CASSLTPSGAYNEQFF.

There are a few counts of this clone. The chain joins TRBV19 to TRBJ1-2, with D maybe TRBD1 (5 bases). Germline CDR1 and CDR2: LNHDA and SQIVND (reference sequence). The V gene lost 9 bases and the J gene lost 0 bases, with 14 bases spanning the gap. This CDR3 has 14 amino acids. The CDR3 DNA reads as TGTGCCAGCAGGTTTCCAGGGACTAACTATGGCTACACCTTC. Translating gives CASRFPGTNYGYTF.

V and J are TRBV15 and TRBJ1-6; D is possibly TRBD1 (6 bases). The CDR3 is 14 amino acids. Germline lookup yields CDR1 LNHNV and CDR2 YYDKDF (reference sequence). Trimming took 3 bases from V and 5 from J, leaving 8 bases between them. CDR3 in amino acids: CATSSQGNNSPLHF. Here the CDR3 DNA reads TGTGCCACCAGCAGTCAGGGGAATAATTCACCCCTCCACTTT.

This chain uses TRBV4-2 with TRBJ2-1; TRBD2 aligns across 11 bases. Trimming took 0 bases from V and 6 from J; bases not matched to a gene: 1. The germline V gene encodes CDR1 LGHNA and CDR2 YNFKEQ. This CDR3 is built from 15 residues. CDR3 coding DNA: TGTGCCAGCAGCCAAGAGACTAGCGGGGCCAATGAGCAGTTCTTC. Its translation is CASSQETSGANEQFF.

V usage is TRBV7-2 and J usage is TRBJ1-5; D gene unclear. This CDR3 has 13 residues. Germline lookup yields CDR1 SGHTA and CDR2 FQGNSA. V shed 1 base and J shed 2 bases, with 3 bases lying between them. CDR3 loop: CASSLVGNQPQHF. The CDR3 DNA is TGTGCCAGCAGCTTAGTTGGCAATCAGCCCCAGCATTTT.

This sequence joins TRBV4-1 and TRBJ2-1; a possible D gene is TRBD1 (5 bases). CDR1 MGHRA and CDR2 YSYEKL come from the germline V gene. V lost 4 bases to trimming and J lost 7 bases, with 11 bases between them. CDR3 length: 13 residues. The CDR3 coding sequence is TGCGCCAGCAGCCGGACCAGGGTGAATGAGCAGTTCTTC. Translated, it gives CASSRTRVNEQFF.

In its sample, this clone was seen once. The chain employs TRBV2 and TRBJ1-1; weak D call: TRBD1 (6 bases). The CDR3 has 14 amino acids. In germline, CDR1 is SNHLY, CDR2 FYNNEI. Deletions cut 6 bases from V and 3 bases from J, with 14 bases between. CDR3 nucleotides: TGTGCCAGCAGCCCTTACAGGGCAGACACTGAAGCTTTCTTT. Translated, it gives CASSPYRADTEAFF. Looking up the rest from reference TRBV2 and TRBJ1-1 gives the full variable domain: EPEVTQTPSHQVTQMGQEVILRCVPISNHLYFYWYRQILGQKVEFLVSFYNNEISEKSEIFDDQFSVERPDGSNFTLKIRSTKLEDSAMYFCASSPYRADTEAFFGQGTRLTVV.

The V call is TRBV6-1, the J call TRBJ1-5; D ambiguous. The V gene lost 2 bases and the J gene lost 5 bases, with 7 bases spanning the gap. Germline V gives CDR1 MNHNS, CDR2 SASEGT. CDR3 length: 13 amino acids. CDR3 nucleotides: TGTGCCAGCAGTGAACAGGAGTATCAGCCCCAGCATTTT. Translation: CASSEQEYQPQHF.

The CDR3 loop is CASSSPTAIVGEKLFF. CDR3 nucleotide sequence: TGTGCCAGCAGTTCCCCCACTGCGATCGTGGGGGAAAAACTGTTTTTT. This sequence joins TRBV6-5 and TRBJ1-4; D gene uncertain. CDR1 is MNHEY, CDR2 SVGAGI, per germline. The CDR3 is made up of 16 amino acids. V lost 4 bases and J 8 bases, leaving 20 bases between the germline ends.

The J gene is TRBJ2-7, the V gene TRBV2, with D hard to call. The V gene lost 4 bases and the J gene lost 6 bases, with 10 bases spanning the gap. The CDR3 has 12 amino acids. Germline V CDR1 and CDR2: SNHLY, FYNNEI. The DNA of the CDR3 is TGTGCCAGCAGTGTAAACGTAATCGAGCAGTACTTC. As protein: CASSVNVIEQYF.

The J gene is TRBJ1-5, the V gene TRBV28, with 12 bases matching TRBD1. V gave up 4 bases and J gave up 2 bases; unmatched junction bases: 12. The CDR3 sequence is 19 residues long. Germline assignment: CDR1 MDHEN and CDR2 SYDVKM. This CDR3 is CASSSPGTGGAWGNQPQHF. For the CDR3, the DNA is TGTGCCAGCAGTTCCCCCGGGACAGGGGGCGCCTGGGGCAATCAGCCCCAGCATTTT.